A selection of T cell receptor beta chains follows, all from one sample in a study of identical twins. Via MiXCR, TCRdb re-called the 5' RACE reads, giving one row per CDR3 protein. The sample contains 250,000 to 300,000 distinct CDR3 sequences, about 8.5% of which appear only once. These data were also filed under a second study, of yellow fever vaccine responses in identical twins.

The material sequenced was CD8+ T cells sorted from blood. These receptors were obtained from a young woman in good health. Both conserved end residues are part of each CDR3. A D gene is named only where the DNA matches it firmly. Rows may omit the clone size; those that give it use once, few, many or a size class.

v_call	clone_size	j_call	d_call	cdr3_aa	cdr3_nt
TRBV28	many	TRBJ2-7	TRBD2	CASTPGLGGYEQYF	TGTGCCAGCACCCCCGGACTAGGCGGGTACGAGCAGTACTTC
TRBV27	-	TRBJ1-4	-	CASSLTGIAANEKLFF	TGTGCCAGCAGTTTAACAGGGATTGCGGCTAATGAAAAACTGTTTTTT
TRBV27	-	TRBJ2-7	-	CASSSRDGEQYF	TGTGCCAGCAGCTCCAGGGACGGCGAGCAGTACTTC
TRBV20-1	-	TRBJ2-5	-	CSVLRTRARSETQYF	TGCAGTGTTTTGAGGACTCGGGCACGGTCAGAGACCCAGTACTTC
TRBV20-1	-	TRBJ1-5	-	CSARPRGEAQPQHF	TGCAGTGCTAGACCCAGGGGAGAGGCTCAGCCCCAGCATTTT
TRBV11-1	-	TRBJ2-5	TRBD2	CASSSPSSGGPVQETQYF	TGTGCCAGCAGCTCCCCGAGTAGCGGGGGGCCGGTCCAAGAGACCCAGTACTTC
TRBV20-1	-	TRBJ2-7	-	CSARDGTLTSLPYEQYF	TGCAGTGCTAGAGATGGGACTCTGACGTCTCTTCCCTACGAGCAGTACTTC
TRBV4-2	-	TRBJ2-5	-	CASSQDLRVEETQYF	TGTGCCAGCAGCCAAGATTTAAGGGTCGAAGAGACCCAGTACTTC
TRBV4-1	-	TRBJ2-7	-	CASSQDRGLSYYEQYF	TGCGCCAGCAGCCAAGATCGCGGACTATCCTACTACGAGCAGTACTTC
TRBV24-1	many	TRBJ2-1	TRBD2	CATASGTSGFNEQFF	TGTGCCACCGCCTCCGGGACTAGCGGGTTCAATGAGCAGTTCTTC
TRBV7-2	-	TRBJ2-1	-	CASSFEGGLNEQFF	TGTGCCAGCAGCTTTGAGGGGGGGCTCAATGAGCAGTTCTTC
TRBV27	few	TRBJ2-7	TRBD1	CASSLQGAVSYEQYF	TGTGCCAGCAGTCTCCAGGGGGCTGTCTCCTACGAGCAGTACTTC
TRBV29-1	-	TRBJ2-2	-	CSVEKRGQTANTGELFF	TGCAGCGTTGAAAAAAGGGGCCAGACCGCGAACACCGGGGAGCTGTTTTTT
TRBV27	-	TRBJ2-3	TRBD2	CATQSGSGLDTQYF	TGTGCCACCCAAAGCGGGAGTGGGCTAGATACGCAGTATTTT
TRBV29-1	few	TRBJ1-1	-	CSVAPVTGNTEAFF	TGCAGCGTTGCCCCTGTGACAGGGAACACTGAAGCTTTCTTT
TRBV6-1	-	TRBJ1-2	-	CASSPWEGYGYTF	TGTGCCAGCAGCCCGTGGGAGGGCTATGGCTACACCTTC
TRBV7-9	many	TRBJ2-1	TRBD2	CASSPKTSGRFNEQFF	TGTGCCAGCAGCCCGAAGACTAGCGGGAGGTTCAATGAGCAGTTCTTC
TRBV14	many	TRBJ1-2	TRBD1	CASSQGQGDYGYTF	TGTGCCAGCAGCCAGGGACAGGGGGACTATGGCTACACCTTC
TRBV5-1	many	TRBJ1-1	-	CASSLERGLAEAFF	TGCGCCAGCAGCTTGGAGAGGGGTTTGGCTGAAGCTTTCTTT
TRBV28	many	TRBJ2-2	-	CASSFTTGDTGELFF	TGTGCCAGCAGTTTTACGACGGGTGACACCGGGGAGCTGTTTTTT
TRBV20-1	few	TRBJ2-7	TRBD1	CSARDIQGPLYEQYF	TGCAGTGCTAGAGACATACAGGGGCCTCTCTACGAGCAGTACTTC
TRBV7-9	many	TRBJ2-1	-	CASSSDRDSYNEQFF	TGTGCCAGCAGCTCGGACAGAGATTCCTACAATGAGCAGTTCTTC
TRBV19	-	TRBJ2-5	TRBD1	CASSRQGSETQYF	TGTGCCAGTAGCAGACAGGGGAGCGAGACCCAGTACTTC
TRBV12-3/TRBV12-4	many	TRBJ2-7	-	CASSPTWNEQYF	TGTGCCAGCAGCCCCACATGGAACGAGCAGTACTTC
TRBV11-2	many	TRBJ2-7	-	CASSLVGPEIHEQYF	TGTGCCAGCAGCTTAGTCGGCCCGGAAATCCACGAGCAGTACTTC
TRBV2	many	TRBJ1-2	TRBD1	CASTVPGTGLNYGYTF	TGTGCCAGCACCGTCCCAGGGACAGGGTTAAACTATGGCTACACCTTC
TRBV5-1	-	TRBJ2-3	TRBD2	CASSFPVSGGPSTDTQYF	TGCGCCAGCAGCTTCCCTGTTAGCGGGGGGCCGAGCACAGATACGCAGTATTTT
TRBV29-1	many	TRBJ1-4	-	CSVDILQVDNEKLFF	TGCAGCGTTGATATTCTCCAGGTGGATAATGAAAAACTGTTTTTT
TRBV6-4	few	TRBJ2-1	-	CASSELYPPWNEQFF	TGTGCCAGCAGTGAACTCTACCCCCCCTGGAATGAGCAGTTCTTC
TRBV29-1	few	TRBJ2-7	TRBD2	CSVQRTSGSYEQYF	TGCAGCGTGCAAAGGACTAGCGGGAGTTACGAGCAGTACTTC
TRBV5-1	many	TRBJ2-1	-	CASSFRGGPLDEQFF	TGCGCCAGCAGCTTTCGAGGGGGGCCGCTGGATGAGCAGTTCTTC
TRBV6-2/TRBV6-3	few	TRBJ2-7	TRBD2	CASSYRAGLARPYEQYF	TGTGCCAGCAGTTACAGGGCCGGACTAGCCCGACCCTACGAGCAGTACTTC
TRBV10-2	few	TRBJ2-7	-	CASSEFRAYEQYF	TGCGCCAGCAGTGAGTTCAGGGCGTACGAGCAGTACTTC
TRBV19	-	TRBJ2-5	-	CASMCGGETQYF	TGTGCCAGTATGTGTGGGGGTGAGACCCAGTACTTC
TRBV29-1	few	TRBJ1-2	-	CSVVAEGTNGYTF	TGCAGCGTTGTGGCCGAGGGAACCAATGGCTACACCTTC
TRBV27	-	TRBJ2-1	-	CASSFSGHNEQFF	TGTGCCAGCAGTTTCTCCGGACACAATGAGCAGTTCTTC
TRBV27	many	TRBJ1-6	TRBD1	CASSSGTGNSPLHF	TGTGCCAGCAGTTCCGGGACAGGGAATTCACCCCTCCACTTT
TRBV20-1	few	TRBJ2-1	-	CSARDQVNEQFF	TGCAGTGCTAGGGACCAGGTGAATGAGCAGTTCTTC
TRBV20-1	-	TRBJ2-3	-	CSAEKSGDTQYF	TGCAGTGCTGAGAAAAGCGGAGATACGCAGTATTTT
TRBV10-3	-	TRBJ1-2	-	CAISAGGTGDTNYGYTF	TGTGCCATCAGTGCCGGTGGGACGGGAGATACTAACTATGGCTACACCTTC
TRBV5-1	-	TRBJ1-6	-	CASSLAGVYGSPLHF	TGCGCCAGCAGCTTGGCAGGGGTTTACGGCTCACCCCTCCACTTT
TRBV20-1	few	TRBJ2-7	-	CSKRAVSSYEQYF	TGCAGTAAGCGGGCAGTAAGCTCCTACGAGCAGTACTTC
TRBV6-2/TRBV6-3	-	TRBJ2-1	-	CASSYSWEQFF	TGTGCCAGCAGTTACTCATGGGAGCAGTTCTTC
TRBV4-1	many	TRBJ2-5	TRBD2	CASSQEGLAGTQYF	TGCGCCAGCAGCCAAGAGGGACTAGCGGGGACCCAGTACTTC
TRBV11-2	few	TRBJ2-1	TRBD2	CASSLGLGTTPFF	TGTGCCAGCAGCTTGGGGCTAGGGACTACACCGTTCTTC
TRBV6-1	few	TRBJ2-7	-	CASSMRQAGTPEQYF	TGTGCCAGCAGCATGCGCCAGGCCGGGACCCCCGAGCAGTACTTC